The T cell receptor (beta chain) described here comes from a study of long-term antiretroviral therapy in people with HIV (dated 2022 in TCRdb). In terms of the full investigation: The earliest samples were collected roughly a decade before the 2015 WHO recommendation for immediate ART, at a time when ART was usually postponed until CD4 counts fell. This retrospective serial study examined whether starting ART and sustained HIV suppression were associated with changes in the composition and diversity of the TRB repertoire in peripheral blood. A total of 192 cryopreserved PBMC samples were contributed to the cohort by 30 adults with confirmed HIV infection, with samples collected serially over a mean of 6 years (range 1-12). About 35% of the 30 participants with HIV were female. No cross-contamination during QIAcube processing was seen in test extractions of a monoclonal T-cell line run alongside a few dozen polyclonal samples.

CDR1 and CDR2 (LNHDA, SQIVND) derive from the germline V gene (reference sequence). The CDR3 runs 12 amino acids, cysteine and phenylalanine included. Only the CDR3 portion is preserved as DNA: 36 bases, with reading frame beginning at the first base. V lost 7 bases and J lost 4 bases; the stretch between them is 9 bases long. The immunoSEQ hsTCRB v3.0 assay was used at survey level resolution for TRB variable region sequencing. TRB sequencing targeted a depth of 40,000-50,000 T-cell genomes per sample. An Illumina MiSeq with a v3 150-cycle kit was used to sequence the pooled TRB libraries. Under the source paper's analysis protocol: Analysis of repertoires was carried out in R inside a reproducible Nextflow workflow spanning QC, data transformation and analysis. LymphoSeq2, an R package for exploring AIRR-Seq data, was used to implement the custom analyses. A few samples that produced fewer than 5000 total TRB sequences were removed, so some 190 HIV repertoires were analyzed. Among the roughly 190 retained HIV repertoires, about 59 were collected before ART initiation and about 130 were collected after ART initiation. Repertoires were downsampled to 5000 TRB nucleotide sequences, and summary statistics were averaged over 100 downsampling iterations. The analysis kept only TRB sequences whose CDR3 regions were at least seven amino acids long. Diversity was assessed using a clonality score derived from Shannon entropy and using the Gini coefficient. In repertoire networks, the top 5000 CDR3 amino acid sequences were linked whenever an edit distance of one separated two sequences. GLIPH2 predicted antigen specificity groups and MHC restriction for TRB CDR3 amino acid sequences. CDR3 amino acid sequences were matched against VDJdb and McPAS-TCR to flag known CMV, EBV, HIV or tissue antigen associations. Pre-ART, post-ART and control groups were compared with Wilcoxon signed-rank tests and Holm-Bonferroni correction. TCRdb limited this immuneACCESS table to in-frame rearrangements with V and J called. A share of clones is missing; checked studies link under half to unresolved V genes, and the rest is unexplained. The DNA gave D and trimming, while V, J and clone size come from that table. Recorded for this sample are tens of thousands of clones; approximately 80% of them occurred a single time. The ten largest clones represent roughly a sixth of the sample.

What the work shows at the level of the full study, not this receptor alone: Inferences about post-ART repertoire changes were limited because no data were available on ART adherence, viral resistance or therapy changes. Because pre-ART samples had limited cell numbers, unsorted PBMC were profiled rather than sorted CD4+ and CD8+ T cells. Narrower CDR3 length ranges were observed in HIV repertoires than in controls, and an antigen-experienced repertoire with only a slight naive shift after ART was suggested by the network structure. Samples dated from the mid-2000s to the late 2010s, and the ART regimens used may be less effective than current ones. Expanded TRB clones identified before ART initiation dominated the repertoire across all time points, though the dominance fluctuated and decreased in many PLHIV after ART. Starting ART was linked to a significant rise in TRB diversity, yet even with long-term ART the diversity remained significantly lower than in transplant donor controls. Limited PBMC availability meant only the TCR beta chain was sequenced, without alpha chain pairing.

Participants were included only if at least one PBMC sample before ART initiation and at least two post-ART samples were available. Treatment was received in the United States of America by all participants with HIV. Before DNA extraction, cryopreserved samples of about 0.9-11 million PBMC were thawed and then washed. At the time of the earliest PBMC sample, participants with HIV were aged between about 23 and 54 years. Each participant contributed PBMC samples from 1-4 timepoints before ART initiation and 2-8 timepoints after ART initiation, with a median of 7 samples. Serial HIV viral load, CD4+ T-cell count, ART history and demographic data were obtained for every participant. Genomic DNA was extracted from unsorted PBMC with a Qiagen kit on a QIAcube, with processing performed in batches of 12 samples. The table lists this clone with a count of one. Its target antigen remains unknown. No much larger clone exists at a distance of one base, and base qualities are not known.

The receptor comes from a man between 35 and 55 years old with HIV. The chain employs TRBV19 and TRBJ2-3; no D gene call is confident. This material consisted of unsorted PBMCs, taken 0.5 years before starting antiretroviral therapy. The nucleotide sequence is TGTGCCAGTAATGGTGATTCAGATACGCAGTATTTT. Protein translation: CASNGDSDTQYF.